A selection of T cell receptor beta chains follows, all from one sample in a study of neurological immune-mediated disorders. Each CDR3 protein gets one entry after TCRdb re-called the 5' RACE reads with MiXCR. The sample includes 65,000 to 85,000 distinct CDR3 sequences, approximately 6% of them seen just once. The sequenced sample consisted of PBMCs. The receptors shown here come from a woman aged 60 to 75 with multiple sclerosis. Both conserved end residues are part of each CDR3. D genes are given only for firm matches. Some rows have no size entry. The others give once, few or many, or a class for an expanded clone.

size	D	J	V	DNA	CDR3
many	NA	TRBJ1-1	TRBV6-5	TGTGCCAGCAGTTACAGGCAGAGGGGTGAAGCTTTCTTT	CASSYRQRGEAFF
many	NA	TRBJ1-5	TRBV12-3/TRBV12-4	TGTGCCAGCAGTTTAGGTCGGGGAAAGGACAATCAGCCCCAGCATTTT	CASSLGRGKDNQPQHF
many	NA	TRBJ2-2	TRBV5-1	TGCGCCAGCAGCTTGGACAATACGAACACCGGGGAGCTGTTTTTT	CASSLDNTNTGELFF
few	TRBD2	TRBJ2-1	TRBV11-1	TGTGCCAGCAGCTTAACCACTAGCGGGGGTGCGTATGAGCAGTTCTTC	CASSLTTSGGAYEQFF
many	NA	TRBJ2-1	TRBV20-1	TGCAGTGCTAGATCGGGGCCTAGCTCCTACAATGAGCAGTTCTTC	CSARSGPSSYNEQFF
many	NA	TRBJ2-6	TRBV4-1	TGCGCCAGCAGCCAGGCAGGAGGGGGGCGAACAGGCTCTGGGGCCAACGTCCTGACTTTC	CASSQAGGGRTGSGANVLTF
many	TRBD1	TRBJ2-7	TRBV11-2	TGTGCCAGCAGCTTACGGGACAGGGGCAACGAGCAGTACTTC	CASSLRDRGNEQYF
many	NA	TRBJ2-7	TRBV5-1	TGCGCCAGCAGAGATGGAACGGGAGAGCAGTACTTC	CASRDGTGEQYF
many	NA	TRBJ1-2	TRBV6-5	TGTGCCAGCAGTTACAGGGCTGTCGGTTATGGCTACACCTTC	CASSYRAVGYGYTF
many	NA	TRBJ2-2	TRBV6-4	TGTGCCAGCAGTGGATCCGCAAACACCGGGGAGCTGTTTTTT	CASSGSANTGELFF
many	NA	TRBJ2-7	TRBV27	TGTGCCAGCAGCCTACGGATGGGCTTCTACGAGCAGTACTTC	CASSLRMGFYEQYF
many	TRBD2	TRBJ2-1	TRBV5-1	TGCGCCAGCAGCTTGGTAGCGGGGGGTTGGAATGAGCAGTTCTTC	CASSLVAGGWNEQFF
few	NA	TRBJ2-5	TRBV30	TGTGCCTGGAGTGTGAGGGTGCGAGAGACCCAGTACTTC	CAWSVRVRETQYF
many	NA	TRBJ2-2	TRBV10-1	TGCGCCAGCAGTGACCCCGACAGAAACACCGGGGAGCTGTTTTTT	CASSDPDRNTGELFF
few	TRBD2	TRBJ2-3	TRBV6-5	TGTGCCAGCAGTTACGCGGGGCTAGCGGAAGAAGATACGCAGTATTTT	CASSYAGLAEEDTQYF
many	TRBD2	TRBJ2-1	TRBV5-1	TGCGCCAGCAGCCCGGGACTAGCGGGGGGGCTGAATGAGCAGTTCTTC	CASSPGLAGGLNEQFF
NA	NA	TRBJ2-3	TRBV5-1	TGCGCCAGCAGTCGACAGGAAATCACAGATACGCAGTATTTT	CASSRQEITDTQYF
many	NA	TRBJ2-7	TRBV7-8	TGTGCCAGCAGCCCCGCGGGCCTAGCGTACGAGCAGTACTTC	CASSPAGLAYEQYF
many	NA	TRBJ1-1	TRBV7-2	TGTGCCAGCAGCCCCCCGACACCTGAAGCTTTCTTT	CASSPPTPEAFF
many	TRBD1	TRBJ2-1	TRBV5-1	TGCGCCAGCAGCAAGGGACAGCTTTACAATGAGCAGTTCTTC	CASSKGQLYNEQFF
many	NA	TRBJ1-1	TRBV7-8	TGTGCCAGCAGCTTAGCGGCCGGATCGAACACTGAAGCTTTCTTT	CASSLAAGSNTEAFF
NA	TRBD1	TRBJ1-1	TRBV15	TGTGCCACCAGCAGAGATTCAGGAGACAGGGCCTTCAACACTGAAGCTTTCTTT	CATSRDSGDRAFNTEAFF